This TCR beta chain was retrieved from a study of cytomegalovirus exposure and HLA in healthy donors. Overall study context: Caucasian-associated ancestry cluster membership applied to around 76% of approximately 420 genotyped donors. Findings of the study overall: Across HLA loci, a later analysis found differing TCR association rates, with DRB1 most and HLA-C fewest.

Concerning this clone itself: Its antigen is not identified.

Primers: 60 Vbeta forward and 13 Jbeta reverse. Only in-frame clones appear in the TCRdb table, and some are missing; sequencing was by immunoSEQ multiplex PCR. The sample records 150,000 to 200,000 clones, about three quarters being singletons. The CDR3 is made up of 13 amino acids. The germline V gene has CDR1 PRHDT and CDR2 FYEKMQ (reference sequence). Trimming stripped 2 bases from V and 8 bases from J, with 12 bases between. The specimen sequenced was PBMCs. The genes are TRBV13 and TRBJ1-2, with a weak D call TRBD1 (5 bases). The source of this sequence is a woman in her twenties or thirties in good health and CMV-seronegative. In DNA form, the CDR3 reads TGTGCCAGCAGCTTACAAGGGGCTGGAGGCTACACCTTC. This sequence encodes CASSLQGAGGYTF. Full variable domain (rest looked up from reference TRBV13 and TRBJ1-2): AAGVIQSPRHLIKEKRETATLKCYPIPRHDTVYWYQQGPGQDPQFLISFYEKMQSDKGSIPDRFSAQQFSDYHSELNMSSLELGDSALYFCASSLQGAGGYTFGSGTRLTVV.